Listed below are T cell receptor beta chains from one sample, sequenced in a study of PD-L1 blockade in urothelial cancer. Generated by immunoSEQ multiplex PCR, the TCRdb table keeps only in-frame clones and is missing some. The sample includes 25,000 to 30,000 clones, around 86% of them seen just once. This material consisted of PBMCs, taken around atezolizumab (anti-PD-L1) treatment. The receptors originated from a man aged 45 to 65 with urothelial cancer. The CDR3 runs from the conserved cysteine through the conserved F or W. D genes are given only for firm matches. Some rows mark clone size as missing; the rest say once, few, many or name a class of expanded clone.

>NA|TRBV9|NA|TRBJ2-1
CASSVSGVSYNEQFF
TGTGCCAGCAGCGTTTCGGGGGTCTCCTACAATGAGCAGTTCTTC
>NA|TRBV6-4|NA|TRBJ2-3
CASSDSQADTQYF
TGTGCCAGCAGTGACTCCCAGGCAGATACGCAGTATTTT
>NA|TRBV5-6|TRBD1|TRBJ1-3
CASSYQSTGARYNTIYF
TGTGCCAGCAGCTACCAATCGACAGGGGCACGTTACAACACCATATATTTT
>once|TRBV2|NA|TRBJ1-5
CASSGGGSQPQHF
TGTGCCAGCAGTGGTGGGGGGAGTCAGCCCCAGCATTTT
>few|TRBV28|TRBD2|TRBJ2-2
CASSQLAGGRNTGELFF
TGTGCCAGCAGCCAACTAGCGGGGGGGCGGAACACCGGGGAGCTGTTTTTT
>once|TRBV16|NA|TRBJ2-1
CASSQSRGGNEQFF
TGTGCCAGCAGCCAATCGAGGGGGGGCAATGAGCAGTTCTTC
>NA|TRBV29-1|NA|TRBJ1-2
CSVDNSPGENYGYTF
TGCAGCGTTGATAATAGTCCAGGGGAGAACTATGGCTACACCTTC
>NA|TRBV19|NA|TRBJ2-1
CASSTPWEANNEQFF
TGTGCCAGTAGTACCCCATGGGAGGCGAACAATGAGCAGTTCTTC
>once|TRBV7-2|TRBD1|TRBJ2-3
CASSPGGAGSTDTQYF
TGTGCCAGCAGCCCAGGGGGCGCCGGGAGCACAGATACGCAGTATTTT
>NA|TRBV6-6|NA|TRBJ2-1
CASSYSADEQFF
TGTGCCAGCAGTTATAGTGCCGATGAGCAGTTCTTC
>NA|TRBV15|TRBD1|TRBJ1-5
CATSRDFGQGSAQHF
TGTGCCACCAGCAGAGATTTCGGACAGGGATCGGCCCAGCATTTT
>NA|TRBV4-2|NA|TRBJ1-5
CASSQEGQRQPQHF
TGTGCCAGCAGCCAAGAGGGGCAGCGACAGCCCCAGCATTTT
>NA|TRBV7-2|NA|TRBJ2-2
CASSEPSLGDVDTGELFF
TGTGCCAGCAGTGAACCTTCGTTAGGAGACGTCGACACCGGGGAGCTGTTTTTT
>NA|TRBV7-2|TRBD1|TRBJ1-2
CASSQMTGAVLSGYTF
TGTGCCAGCAGCCAGATGACAGGGGCCGTCCTCAGTGGCTACACCTTC
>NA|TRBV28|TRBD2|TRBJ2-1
CASSLARRAGGRTDNEQFF
TGTGCCAGCAGTCTAGCCCGCCGAGCGGGGGGGCGTACAGACAATGAGCAGTTCTTC
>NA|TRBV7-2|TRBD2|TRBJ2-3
CASSGTSDTQYF
TGTGCCAGCAGCGGGACTAGCGATACGCAGTATTTT
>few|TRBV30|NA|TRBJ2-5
CAWSVIMETQYF
TGTGCCTGGAGTGTAATTATGGAGACCCAGTACTTC
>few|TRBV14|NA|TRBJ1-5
CASSQDKQVNSSNQPQHF
TGTGCCAGCAGCCAAGATAAACAGGTTAACTCTAGCAATCAGCCCCAGCATTTT
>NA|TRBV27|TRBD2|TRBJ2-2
CASSLLPGLVLGNTGELFF
TGTGCCAGCAGCCTTTTGCCGGGACTAGTTTTGGGGAACACCGGGGAGCTGTTTTTT
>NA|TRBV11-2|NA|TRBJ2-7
CASSQTGNPYEQYF
TGTGCCAGCAGCCAGACAGGAAACCCCTACGAGCAGTACTTC
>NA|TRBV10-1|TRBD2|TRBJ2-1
CASRPGTSGSNEQFF
TGCGCCAGCAGACCCGGGACTAGCGGGAGCAATGAGCAGTTCTTC
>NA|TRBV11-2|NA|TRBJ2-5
CASSPQQSGRETQYF
TGTGCCAGCAGCCCCCAACAGAGTGGTAGAGAGACCCAGTACTTC
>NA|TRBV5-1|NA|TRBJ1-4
CASSSGHGNEKLFF
TGCGCCAGCAGCTCGGGACACGGTAATGAAAAACTGTTTTTT
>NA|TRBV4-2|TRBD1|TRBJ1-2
CASSQELGTGVNSNYGYTF
TGTGCCAGCAGCCAAGAACTGGGGACAGGGGTGAATTCTAACTATGGCTACACCTTC
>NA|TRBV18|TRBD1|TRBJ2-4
CASSTAGGAGNIQYF
TGTGCCAGCTCAACCGCAGGGGGCGCGGGAAACATTCAGTACTTC
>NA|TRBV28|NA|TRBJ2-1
CASSFQGGNEQFF
TGTGCCAGCAGTTTTCAGGGGGGCAATGAGCAGTTCTTC
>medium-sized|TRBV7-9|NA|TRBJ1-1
CASSPGEGPANTEAFF
TGTGCCAGCAGCCCGGGAGAGGGGCCGGCAAACACTGAAGCTTTCTTT